The 3 T cell receptor beta chains below were found in one sample sequenced in a study of CD8+ T cells in alopecia areata. After isolation, RNA underwent reverse transcription to generate cDNA as the sequencing template. Using immunoSEQ multiplex PCR, the repertoire was profiled, and TCRdb retains in-frame clones only, with some absent. Seen here are roughly 65,000 clones, approximately 46% observed once, and the top ten hold about 15%. Source: CD8+ T cells sorted from blood, taken at week 0. Receptors originate from a human donor with alopecia areata.

The J gene is TRBJ2-7, the V gene TRBV10-2; D uncertain. The CDR3 has 12 residues. Per germline, CDR1 WSHSY and CDR2 SAAADI. With 7 bases removed from V and 0 bases from J, the gap between germline ends came to 7 bases. CDR3 sequence: CASTGFSYEQYF. CDR3 nucleotide sequence: TGCGCCAGCACCGGCTTCTCCTACGAGCAGTACTTC.

The chain is built from TRBV7-9 and TRBJ1-2; D is ambiguous. Germline CDR1 SEHNR, CDR2 FQNEAQ (reference sequence). The CDR3 spans 12 residues. Trimming took 1 base from V and 8 from J, leaving 8 bases between them. CDR3 bases: TGTGCCAGCAGCTTAGGCACGTGGGGCTACACCTTC. This codes for CASSLGTWGYTF.

V and J are TRBV5-6 and TRBJ2-1; either TRBD1 or TRBD2 may fit D (5 bases each). CDR1 SGHDT and CDR2 YYEEEE come from the germline V gene. With 6 bases removed from V and 5 bases from J, the gap between germline ends came to 15 bases. The CDR3 runs 14 residues. In DNA form, the CDR3 reads TGTGCCAGCACCCCTGGGGGAGCCAACAATGAGCAGTTCTTC. Amino acid sequence: CASTPGGANNEQFF.